This T cell receptor beta chain originates from a study of cytomegalovirus exposure and HLA in healthy donors. Notes on the study in general: First-cohort TCR clusters were later found to tend to co-occur in the 120 or so validation repertoires.

Libraries were prepared by immunoSEQ multiplex PCR; TCRdb keeps only in-frame clonotypes and omits some of them. The sample comprises under 200,000 clones, 89% of which are singletons, and approximately 10% rests with the top ten. As for this clone: Its target is unknown.

After removal of 9 bases from V and 7 bases from J, the junction contained 20 bases not matched to a gene. CDR1 is MNHEY, CDR2 SMNVEV, per germline (reference sequence). The CDR3 has 17 residues. This rearrangement joins TRBV27 to TRBJ2-4; 8 bases fit TRBD2. The receptor was isolated from a woman under 30 in good health and CMV-seropositive. The sample taken for sequencing was PBMCs. CDR3 residues: CASFPKITSGIGNIQYF. The CDR3 DNA reads TGTGCCAGTTTTCCTAAAATCACTAGCGGAATAGGGAACATTCAGTACTTC.